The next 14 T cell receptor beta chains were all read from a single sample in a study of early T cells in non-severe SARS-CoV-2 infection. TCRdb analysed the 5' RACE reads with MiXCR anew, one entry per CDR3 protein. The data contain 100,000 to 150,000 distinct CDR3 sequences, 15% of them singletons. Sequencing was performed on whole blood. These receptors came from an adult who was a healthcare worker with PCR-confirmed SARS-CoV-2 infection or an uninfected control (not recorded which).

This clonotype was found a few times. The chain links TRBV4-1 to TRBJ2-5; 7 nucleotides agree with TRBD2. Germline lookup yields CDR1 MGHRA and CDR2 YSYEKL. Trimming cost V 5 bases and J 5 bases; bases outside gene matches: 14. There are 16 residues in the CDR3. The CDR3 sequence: CASSTRLADRLETQYF. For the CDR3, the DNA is TGCGCCAGCAGCACCAGACTAGCAGATAGGTTGGAGACCCAGTACTTC.

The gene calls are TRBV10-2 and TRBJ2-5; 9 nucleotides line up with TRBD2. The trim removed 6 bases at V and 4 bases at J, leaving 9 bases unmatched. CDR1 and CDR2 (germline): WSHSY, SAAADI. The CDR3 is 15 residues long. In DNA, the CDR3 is TGCGCCAGCAGAAGAGCGGGGGGCGGTTCAGAGACCCAGTACTTC. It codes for CASRRAGGGSETQYF.

CDR3 protein: CASSYSGVQETQYF. The CDR3 DNA reads TGTGCCAGCAGTTACTCGGGGGTCCAAGAGACCCAGTACTTC. V usage is TRBV6-2 or TRBV6-3 and J usage is TRBJ2-5; D possibly uses TRBD1 or TRBD2 (5 bases each). This CDR3 spans 14 amino acids. Germline assignment: CDR1 MNHEY and CDR2 SVGEGT. V was cut by 0 bases and J by 1 base, with 6 bases left in between.

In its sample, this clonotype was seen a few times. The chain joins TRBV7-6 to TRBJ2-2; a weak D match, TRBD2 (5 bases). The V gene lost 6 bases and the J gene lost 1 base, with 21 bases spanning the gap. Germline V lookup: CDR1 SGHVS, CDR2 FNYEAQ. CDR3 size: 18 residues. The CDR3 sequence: CASSLPAGGHQNTGELFF. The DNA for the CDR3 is TGTGCCAGCAGTCTGCCTGCCGGCGGGCACCAGAACACCGGGGAGCTGTTTTTT. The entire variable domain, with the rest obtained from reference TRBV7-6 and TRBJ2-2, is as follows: GAGVSQSPRYKVTKRGQDVALRCDPISGHVSLYWYRQALGQGPEFLTYFNYEAQQDKSGLPNDRFSAERPEGSISTLTIQRTEQRDSAMYRCASSLPAGGHQNTGELFFGEGSRLTVL.

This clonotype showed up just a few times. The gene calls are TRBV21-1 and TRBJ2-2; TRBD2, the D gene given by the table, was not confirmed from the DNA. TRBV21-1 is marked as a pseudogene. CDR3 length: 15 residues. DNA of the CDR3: TGTGCCAGCAGCTCCTCCCGCGGAGGGACCGGGGAGCTGTTTTTT. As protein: CASSSSRGGTGELFF.

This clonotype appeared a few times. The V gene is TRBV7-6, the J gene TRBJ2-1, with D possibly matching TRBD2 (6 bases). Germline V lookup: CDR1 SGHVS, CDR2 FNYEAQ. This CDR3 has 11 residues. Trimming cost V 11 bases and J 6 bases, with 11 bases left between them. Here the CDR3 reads CASGTFNEQFF. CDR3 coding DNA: TGTGCCTCCGGGACTTTCAATGAGCAGTTCTTC.

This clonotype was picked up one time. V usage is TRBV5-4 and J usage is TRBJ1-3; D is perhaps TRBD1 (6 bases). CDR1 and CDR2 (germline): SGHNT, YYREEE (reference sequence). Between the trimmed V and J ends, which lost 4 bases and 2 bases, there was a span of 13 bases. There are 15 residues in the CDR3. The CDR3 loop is CASSPLGGPGNTIYF. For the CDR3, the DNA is TGTGCCAGCAGCCCTCTCGGGGGCCCTGGAAACACCATATATTTT.

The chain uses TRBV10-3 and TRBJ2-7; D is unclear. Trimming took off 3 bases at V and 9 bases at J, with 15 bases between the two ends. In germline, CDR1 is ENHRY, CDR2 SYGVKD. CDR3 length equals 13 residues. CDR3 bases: TGTGCCATCAGTGACTCGTCATTAGCAAGGCAGTACTTC. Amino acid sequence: CAISDSSLARQYF.

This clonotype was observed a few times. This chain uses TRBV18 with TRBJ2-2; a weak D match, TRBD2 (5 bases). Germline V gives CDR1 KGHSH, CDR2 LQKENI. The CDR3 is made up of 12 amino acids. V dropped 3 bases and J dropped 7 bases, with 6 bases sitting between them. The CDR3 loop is CASSPEVGELFF. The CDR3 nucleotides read TGTGCCAGCTCACCGGAGGTCGGGGAGCTGTTTTTT.

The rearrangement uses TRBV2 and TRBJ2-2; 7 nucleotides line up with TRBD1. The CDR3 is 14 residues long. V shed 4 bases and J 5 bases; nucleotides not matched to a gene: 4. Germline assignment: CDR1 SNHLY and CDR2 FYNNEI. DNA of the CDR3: TGTGCCAGCAGTGTAGACAGGGAAACCGGGGAGCTGTTTTTT. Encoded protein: CASSVDRETGELFF.

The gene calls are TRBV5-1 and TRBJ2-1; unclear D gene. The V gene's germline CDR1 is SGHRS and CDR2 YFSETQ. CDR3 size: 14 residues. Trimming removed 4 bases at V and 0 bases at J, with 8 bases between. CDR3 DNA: TGCGCCAGCAGCCTGGGCCTCTCCTACAATGAGCAGTTCTTC. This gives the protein CASSLGLSYNEQFF.

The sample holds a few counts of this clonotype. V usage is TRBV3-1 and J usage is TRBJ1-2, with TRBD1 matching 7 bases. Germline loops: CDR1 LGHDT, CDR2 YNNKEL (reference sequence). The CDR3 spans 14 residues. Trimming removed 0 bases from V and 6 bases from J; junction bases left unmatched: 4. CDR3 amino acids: CASSQERQGNGYTF. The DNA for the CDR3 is TGTGCCAGCAGCCAAGAGCGACAGGGCAATGGCTACACCTTC.

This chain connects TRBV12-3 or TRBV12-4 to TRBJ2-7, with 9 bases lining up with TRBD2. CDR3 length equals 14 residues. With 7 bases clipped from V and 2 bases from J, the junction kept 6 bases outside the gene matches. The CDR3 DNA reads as TGTGCCAGCACCGTTAGCGGGGGTCCCTACGAGCAGTACTTC. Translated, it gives CASTVSGGPYEQYF.

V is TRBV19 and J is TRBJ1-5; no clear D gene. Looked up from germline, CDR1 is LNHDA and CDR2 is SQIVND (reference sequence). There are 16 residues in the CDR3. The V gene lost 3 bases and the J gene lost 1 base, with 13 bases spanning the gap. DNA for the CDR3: TGTGCCAGTAGTATGGGTACCATCTGGAGCAATCAGCCCCAGCATTTT. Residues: CASSMGTIWSNQPQHF.